These 18 T cell receptor beta chains originate from one sample sequenced in a study of Ad26.COV2.S vaccination and SARS-CoV-2 variants. Here immunoSEQ multiplex PCR was the method, and the copy in TCRdb shows in-frame clones only, minus some. The sample yields over 400,000 clones, 92% seen once. The treatment here: 15 to 20 received Ad26.COV2.S at low or high dose, single or two shots; several received placebo; per-sample allocation not given. The samples were gathered on day 63 after the first injection of vaccine or placebo. Source: peripheral blood, taken in a trial of Ad26.COV2.S vaccine versus placebo. These receptors all stem from a person aged 18-65 years who received the Ad26.COV2.S COVID-19 vaccine or a placebo.

This chain uses TRBV9 with TRBJ2-7, with D possibly called TRBD1 or TRBD2 (6 bases each). The CDR3 has 15 amino acids. Germline V gives CDR1 SGDLS, CDR2 YYNGEE. Trimming took off 1 base at V and 1 base at J, with 12 bases between the two ends. The CDR3 nucleotides read TGTGCCAGCAGCGTAATTCCGGGGGCTTCCTACGAGCAGTACTTC. It is translated as CASSVIPGASYEQYF.

This chain's CDR3 is CASSQEGQTTYSNQPQHF. CDR3 coding DNA: TGTGCCAGCAGTCAAGAGGGACAGACCACCTACAGCAATCAGCCCCAGCATTTT. The chain joins TRBV6-2 or TRBV6-3 to TRBJ1-5, with 7 bases fitting TRBD1. This CDR3 region has 18 residues. V lost 5 bases to trimming and J lost 1 base; unmatched junction nucleotides: 14. Germline V gives CDR1 MNHEY, CDR2 SVGEGT.

J is TRBJ2-5 and V is TRBV19; the D gene is possibly TRBD2 (6 bases). The CDR3 runs to 12 residues. Germline CDR1 LNHDA, CDR2 SQIVND (reference sequence). V shed 7 bases and J shed 7 bases, with 13 bases lying between them. The CDR3 nucleotides are TGTGCCAGTATTGGGGGGTGGCGGACCCAGTACTTC. It yields the protein CASIGGWRTQYF.

V gene TRBV12-5 combines with J gene TRBJ2-1; a weak D match, TRBD1 (6 bases). The CDR3 length is 16 residues. V dropped 5 bases and J dropped 2 bases, with 16 bases sitting between them. Germline V gene sequence: CDR1 LGHNT, CDR2 FRNRAP. CDR3 nucleotides: TGTGCTAGTGGTCCCCTCCCCGACAGGCCCTACAATGAGCAGTTCTTC. It codes for CASGPLPDRPYNEQFF.

The CDR3 reads CASSASRGGETQYF. For the CDR3, the DNA is TGTGCCAGCAGCGCCTCCAGAGGGGGAGAGACCCAGTACTTC. The chain carries TRBV9 and TRBJ2-5; perhaps TRBD1 as D (6 bases). The V gene lost 3 bases and the J gene lost 4 bases, with 13 bases spanning the gap. CDR3 length: 14 amino acids. Germline assignment: CDR1 SGDLS and CDR2 YYNGEE.

The rearrangement joins TRBV18 to TRBJ1-1; 9 nucleotides align to TRBD1. CDR3 size: 15 residues. V lost 3 bases and J lost 3; bases outside the gene matches: 5. Per germline, CDR1 KGHSH and CDR2 LQKENI. CDR3 DNA: TGTGCCAGCTCACCTCTAGGACAGGGGTACACTGAAGCTTTCTTT. Its protein product is CASSPLGQGYTEAFF.

The rearrangement links TRBV19 to TRBJ1-1; weak D call: TRBD1 (5 bases). This CDR3 contains 13 residues. In germline, CDR1 is LNHDA, CDR2 SQIVND (reference sequence). The V gene lost 4 bases and the J gene lost 0 bases, with 6 bases spanning the gap. The CDR3 loop is CASSNRMNTEAFF. CDR3 in DNA: TGTGCCAGTAGTAACAGGATGAACACTGAAGCTTTCTTT.

The V gene is TRBV5-6, the J gene TRBJ2-3, with 10 bases that match TRBD2. Germline V gene sequence: CDR1 SGHDT, CDR2 YYEEEE. The CDR3 sequence is 15 residues long. The junction had 3 bases not matched to a gene; V was cut back by 3 bases and J by 2 bases. The CDR3 reads CASSSSGGDTDTQYF. CDR3 nucleotide sequence: TGTGCCAGCAGCTCGAGCGGGGGGGACACAGATACGCAGTATTTT.

V usage is TRBV5-1 and J usage is TRBJ1-6; 10 nucleotides align to TRBD1. The CDR3 consists of 18 residues. Looked up from germline, CDR1 is SGHRS and CDR2 is YFSETQ. The V gene end was trimmed by 4 bases and the J gene end by 0 bases; junction bases not matched to a gene: 7. CDR3 in amino acids: CASSPGTGDHSYNSPLHF. DNA for the CDR3: TGCGCCAGCAGCCCGGGGACAGGGGACCACTCCTATAATTCACCCCTCCACTTT. The full variable domain, its missing parts supplied by reference TRBV5-1 and TRBJ1-6, is KAGVTQTPRYLIKTRGQQVTLSCSPISGHRSVSWYQQTPGQGLQFLFEYFSETQRNKGNFPGRFSGRQFSNSRSEMNVSTLELGDSALYLCASSPGTGDHSYNSPLHFGNGTRLTVT.

The V gene is TRBV10-3, the J gene TRBJ2-1; 7 nucleotides align to TRBD2. This CDR3 is 15 amino acids long. Germline V gene lookup returns CDR1 ENHRY and CDR2 SYGVKD. V trimming: 10 bases; J trimming: 5 bases; junction bases outside the gene matches: 14. CDR3 in amino acids: CATAALSGADNEQFF. The CDR3 DNA follows: TGTGCCACCGCGGCCCTGAGCGGGGCCGACAATGAGCAGTTCTTC.

This clone was counted a few times. The rearrangement uses TRBV7-8 and TRBJ1-1; perhaps TRBD1 as D (6 bases). Looked up from germline, CDR1 is SGHVS and CDR2 is FQNEAQ. Trimming took 7 bases from V and 3 from J, leaving 18 bases between them. This CDR3 is 15 amino acids long. The CDR3 DNA follows: TGTGCCAGCACCTTTAGTGTACAGGGAGACACTGAAGCTTTCTTT. Its protein product is CASTFSVQGDTEAFF.

This clone was counted between two and nine times. The chain couples TRBV6-5 to TRBJ2-3; D is uncertain. CDR1 is MNHEY, CDR2 SVGAGI, per germline. Trimming left V 2 bases short and J 8 bases short, with 11 bases between. This CDR3 contains 13 residues. DNA of the CDR3: TGTGCCAGCAGTTACGCGGCTAGAGGTACGCAGTATTTT. Translating it yields CASSYAARGTQYF.

This clone was seen just once. The rearrangement joins TRBV28 to TRBJ1-6; possibly TRBD1 for D (5 bases). Trimming left V 4 bases short and J 9 bases short, with 13 bases between. Germline V CDR1 and CDR2: MDHEN, SYDVKM. The CDR3 totals 14 residues. The CDR3 sequence is CASSYRFSGSPLHF. The CDR3 DNA reads as TGTGCCAGCAGTTACAGGTTTAGTGGTTCACCCCTCCACTTT.

The chain uses TRBV14 and TRBJ2-7; TRBD1 matches 7 bases. V lost 2 bases, J lost 4 bases, and 8 bases stayed unmatched. CDR1 and CDR2 from the germline V gene are SGHDN and FVKESK. The CDR3 loop spans 15 amino acids. CDR3 in amino acids: CASSQFGDRRYEQYF. The DNA of the CDR3 is TGTGCCAGCAGCCAATTCGGGGACAGACGATACGAGCAGTACTTC.

The chain carries TRBV5-6 and TRBJ1-3, with TRBD1 as a possible D gene (6 bases). CDR1 and CDR2 from the germline V gene are SGHDT and YYEEEE. Deletions cut 7 bases from V and 2 bases from J, with 10 bases between. The CDR3 extends over 13 amino acids. Written as DNA, the CDR3 is TGTGCCAGCGGCAGGGGCGCTGGAAACACCATATATTTT. This translates into CASGRGAGNTIYF. The full variable domain, in which reference TRBV5-6 and TRBJ1-3 provide the parts outside the CDR3, is DAGVTQSPTHLIKTRGQQVTLRCSPKSGHDTVSWYQQALGQGPQFIFQYYEEEERQRGNFPDRFSGHQFPNYSSELNVNALLLGDSALYLCASGRGAGNTIYFGEGSWLTVV.

This clone was detected only once. This chain links TRBV6-5 with TRBJ2-7; no reliable D call. The CDR3 is 14 amino acids. CDR1 and CDR2 from the germline V gene are MNHEY and SVGAGI. V was pared by 0 bases and J by 2 bases, with 8 bases between. The CDR3, as DNA: TGTGCCAGCAGTTACTCGTCCAGTACCTACGAGCAGTACTTC. Protein sequence: CASSYSSSTYEQYF.

This sequence joins TRBV19 and TRBJ1-2; 8 nucleotides agree with TRBD1. From germline, CDR1 is LNHDA and CDR2 SQIVND (reference sequence). After removal of 3 bases from V and 4 bases from J, the junction contained 7 bases not matched to a gene. This CDR3 region has 15 residues. The CDR3 bases are TGTGCCAGTAGTATTTTCGTAACAGGGGGCTATGGCTACACCTTC. The encoded protein is CASSIFVTGGYGYTF.

The V gene is TRBV6-1, the J gene TRBJ2-7; 10 bases agree with TRBD1. This CDR3 comprises 16 residues. V lost 3 bases to trimming and J lost 3 bases; unmatched junction nucleotides: 8. Germline CDR1 reads MNHNS; CDR2 reads SASEGT. CDR3 in DNA: TGTGCCAGCAGTGATCCCCCCGGGACAGGGGTCTACGAGCAGTACTTC. Its protein product is CASSDPPGTGVYEQYF.